The rows below give T cell receptor beta chains drawn from one sample of a study of T cells in Graves' hyperthyroidism and ophthalmopathy. TCRdb re-called the multiplex PCR reads through MiXCR, storing one row per CDR3 protein. The sample holds around 350,000 distinct CDR3 sequences, about a sixth seen once. Sequenced input: blood. All receptors derive from a woman aged 18-29 years with Graves' hyperthyroidism that later progressed to Graves' ophthalmopathy. Each CDR3 is given with its conserved first and last residue. D genes are given only for firm matches. The size of a clone is reported for some rows only, either as once, few or many, or as a class for expanded clones.

J gene	V gene	D gene	clone size	CDR3 DNA	CDR3 protein
TRBJ2-6	TRBV28	NA	many	TGTGCCAGCAGTCCCCCCCAGGGAGATACCGGGGCCAACGTCCTGACTTTC	CASSPPQGDTGANVLTF
TRBJ1-1	TRBV19	TRBD1	NA	TGTGCCAGTAGTACGTACAGGGGGACTGAAGCTTTCTTT	CASSTYRGTEAFF
TRBJ2-1	TRBV28	NA	many	TGTGCCAGCAGCCCCTACGTAGCCAATGAGCAGTTCTTC	CASSPYVANEQFF
TRBJ2-1	TRBV20-1	NA	many	TGCAGTGCTAGACCTCAGGGGTTTGTTGCGAATGAGCAGTTCTTC	CSARPQGFVANEQFF
TRBJ2-3	TRBV27	TRBD2	NA	TGTGCCAGCAGAACCAGAGCGGGGGGGATGACAGATACGCAGTATTTT	CASRTRAGGMTDTQYF
TRBJ2-7	TRBV20-1	NA	many	TGCAGTGCTAGTGGGGGTTACTACGAGCAGTACTTC	CSASGGYYEQYF
TRBJ2-5	TRBV27	NA	few	TGTGCCAGCAGTTTATCTTTCGGGGACCAAGAGACCCAGTACTTC	CASSLSFGDQETQYF
TRBJ2-1	TRBV28	NA	many	TGTGCCAGCAGTTTTCGGGGGCCCTACAATGAGCAGTTCTTC	CASSFRGPYNEQFF
TRBJ2-1	TRBV5-1	NA	NA	TGCGCCAGCAGCTTGGGGGGCGGGGGCGAGGATGAGCAGTTCTTC	CASSLGGGGEDEQFF
TRBJ2-1	TRBV30	TRBD2	many	TGTGCCTGGAAACCCATCCCGGGACTAGCGGTAGGAGGTAATCCACACAATGAGCAGTTCTTC	CAWKPIPGLAVGGNPHNEQFF
TRBJ2-7	TRBV27	NA	NA	TGTGCCAGCAGTTTCAAGACGGCGGGAGAGCAGTACTTC	CASSFKTAGEQYF
TRBJ2-3	TRBV2	TRBD2	many	TGTGCCAGCAGTGTCCCTAGCGGGAGATACACAGATACGCAGTATTTT	CASSVPSGRYTDTQYF
TRBJ2-5	TRBV6-2/TRBV6-3	TRBD2	many	TGTGCCAGCAGTTACCCGGGACTATTACAAGAGACCCAGTACTTC	CASSYPGLLQETQYF
TRBJ2-1	TRBV2	TRBD2	many	TGTGCCAGCAGTGAAAAAGGCGATAGCGGGATGTACAATGAGCAGTTCTTC	CASSEKGDSGMYNEQFF
TRBJ1-1	TRBV6-6	NA	many	TGTGCCAGCAGTTACTCGTCGGCGCCGACGGGGACTGAAGCTTTCTTT	CASSYSSAPTGTEAFF
TRBJ1-4	TRBV7-9	NA	many	TGTGCCAGCAGCTCCTATGGGGCTAATGAAAAACTGTTTTTT	CASSSYGANEKLFF
TRBJ2-5	TRBV4-1	NA	NA	TGCGCCAGCAGCCAGGGATTTATCGGGTCTCAAGAGACCCAGTACTTC	CASSQGFIGSQETQYF
TRBJ2-5	TRBV5-6	NA	NA	TGTGCCAGCAGCGTGAGGGGTCTAGTGGAGACCCAGTACTTC	CASSVRGLVETQYF
TRBJ2-3	TRBV28	NA	few	TGTGCCAGCAGGTTCGCCCTGGAGGGGAACACAGATACGCAGTATTTT	CASRFALEGNTDTQYF
TRBJ2-7	TRBV28	TRBD2	many	TGTGCCAGCAGTCCACTTGGACTAGCGATCTCCTACGAGCAGTACTTC	CASSPLGLAISYEQYF
TRBJ2-3	TRBV12-3/TRBV12-4	TRBD2	many	TGTGCCAGCAGTTTACTAGCGGGAGTGACAGATACGCAGTATTTT	CASSLLAGVTDTQYF
TRBJ1-1	TRBV18	NA	NA	TGTGCCAGCTCACTAGTTCCCGGGACTGACAACACTGAAGCTTTCTTT	CASSLVPGTDNTEAFF
TRBJ2-1	TRBV7-9	NA	many	TGTGCCAGCAGCTTAGCGCTTAGCGTTGAAGGGGTTCACAATGAGCAGTTCTTC	CASSLALSVEGVHNEQFF
TRBJ2-7	TRBV11-2	NA	many	TGTGCCAGCAGCCAAACTTGGTTTGCTCAAAGCCATTTCTCGGACGAGCAGTACTTC	CASSQTWFAQSHFSDEQYF
TRBJ2-7	TRBV9	NA	few	TGTGCCAGCAGCGTAGCTGGGCTAGCCAACTACGAGCAGTACTTC	CASSVAGLANYEQYF
TRBJ1-5	TRBV28	NA	NA	TGTGCCAGCAGTTTATGGAGGGCCAGCCCTAATCAGCCCCAGCATTTT	CASSLWRASPNQPQHF
TRBJ1-3	TRBV19	NA	NA	TGTGCCAGCCAAGGACTGACGGCTGGAAACACCATATATTTT	CASQGLTAGNTIYF
TRBJ2-5	TRBV7-2	NA	NA	TGCGCCAGCAGCTTAAGGGCCGGGACATTCCAAGAGACCCAGTACTTC	CASSLRAGTFQETQYF
TRBJ1-2	TRBV20-1	TRBD1	many	TGCAGTGCTAGGAATCCGGGACAGGAGAGAACAGGCTACACCTTC	CSARNPGQERTGYTF
TRBJ1-4	TRBV28	NA	many	TGTGCCAGCAGTTTTCTAGGGGAGAATGAAAAACTGTTTTTT	CASSFLGENEKLFF
TRBJ2-3	TRBV6-1	TRBD2	few	TGTGCCAGCAGACCGGGCGGGGGGAGCACAGATACGCAGTATTTT	CASRPGGGSTDTQYF
TRBJ2-2	TRBV20-1	TRBD2	many	TGCAGTGCTAGAGGTGGGGAGGGGTGGAACACCGGGGAGCTGTTTTTT	CSARGGEGWNTGELFF
TRBJ1-4	TRBV6-4	NA	NA	TGTGCCAGCTGGACTGATGAAGAAAAACTGTTTTTT	CASWTDEEKLFF
TRBJ2-5	TRBV11-2	NA	many	TGTGCCAGCAGCTTAGGCCTGAGTGAGACCCAGTACTTC	CASSLGLSETQYF
TRBJ1-1	TRBV4-1	TRBD1	few	TGCGCCAGCAGCCTCGGGACAGGGGGCTGGAACACTGAAGCTTTCTTT	CASSLGTGGWNTEAFF
TRBJ2-7	TRBV28	NA	NA	TGTGCCAGCAGTTTCAGGACCCGAAACGAGCAGTACTTC	CASSFRTRNEQYF
TRBJ1-1	TRBV19	NA	few	TGTGCCAGTGGATCGGGGCAGGTGAACACTGAAGCTTTCTTT	CASGSGQVNTEAFF
TRBJ1-1	TRBV7-2	NA	many	TGTGCCAGCAGCCCTCGGGCCAGCAGCGCTGAAGCTTTCTTT	CASSPRASSAEAFF
TRBJ2-1	TRBV30	NA	few	TGTGCCTGGAGTGATTACGGGAGACGGTTCTTC	CAWSDYGRRFF
TRBJ1-1	TRBV12-3/TRBV12-4	NA	many	TGTGCCAGCAGTTTCCCTGGGAACACTGAAGCTTTCTTT	CASSFPGNTEAFF